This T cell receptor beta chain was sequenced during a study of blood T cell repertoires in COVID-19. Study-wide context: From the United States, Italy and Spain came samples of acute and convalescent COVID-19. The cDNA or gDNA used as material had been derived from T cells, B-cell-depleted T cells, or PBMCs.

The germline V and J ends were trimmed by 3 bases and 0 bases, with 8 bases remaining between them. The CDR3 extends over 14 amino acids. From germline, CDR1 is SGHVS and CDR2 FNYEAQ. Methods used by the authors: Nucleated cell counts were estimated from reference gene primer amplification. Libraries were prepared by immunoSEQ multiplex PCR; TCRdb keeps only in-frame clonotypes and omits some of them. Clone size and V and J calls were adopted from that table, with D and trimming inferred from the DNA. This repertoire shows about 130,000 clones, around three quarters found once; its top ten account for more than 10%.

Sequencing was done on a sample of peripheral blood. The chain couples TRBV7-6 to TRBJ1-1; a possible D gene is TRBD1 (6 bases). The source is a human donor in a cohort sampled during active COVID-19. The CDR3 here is CASSLQGLNTEAFF. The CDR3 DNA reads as TGTGCCAGCAGCTTGCAGGGGTTGAACACTGAAGCTTTCTTT.